This T cell receptor beta chain was found in a study of T cell responses to AZD1222 COVID-19 vaccine. Study information: Second-dose recipients at about 4 or about 12 weeks were treated as one pooled group. Study results and limitations: Among spike-specific TCRs, nearly half reportedly target unmutated variant regions. Baseline testing showed seropositivity in only a handful of AZD1222 recipients.

Per the germline V gene, CDR1 is SGHKS and CDR2 is YYEKEE (reference sequence). The CDR3 is 15 amino acids. V lost 4 bases to trimming and J lost 4 bases, with 17 bases between them. Assay: immunoSEQ multiplex PCR; the TCRdb copy retains only in-frame clones and omits some. Of around 180,000 clones in the sample, 85% to 95% were seen once. In regard to this clone: Its target is not known.

Sequencing used peripheral blood, obtained on day 0 of AZD1222 vaccination. The gene calls are TRBV5-5 and TRBJ1-1; D remains ambiguous. This sequence was found in an adult in good health. CDR3 protein: CASSPTIGSGTEAFF. CDR3 bases: TGTGCCAGCAGCCCTACAATAGGGAGTGGCACTGAAGCTTTCTTT.